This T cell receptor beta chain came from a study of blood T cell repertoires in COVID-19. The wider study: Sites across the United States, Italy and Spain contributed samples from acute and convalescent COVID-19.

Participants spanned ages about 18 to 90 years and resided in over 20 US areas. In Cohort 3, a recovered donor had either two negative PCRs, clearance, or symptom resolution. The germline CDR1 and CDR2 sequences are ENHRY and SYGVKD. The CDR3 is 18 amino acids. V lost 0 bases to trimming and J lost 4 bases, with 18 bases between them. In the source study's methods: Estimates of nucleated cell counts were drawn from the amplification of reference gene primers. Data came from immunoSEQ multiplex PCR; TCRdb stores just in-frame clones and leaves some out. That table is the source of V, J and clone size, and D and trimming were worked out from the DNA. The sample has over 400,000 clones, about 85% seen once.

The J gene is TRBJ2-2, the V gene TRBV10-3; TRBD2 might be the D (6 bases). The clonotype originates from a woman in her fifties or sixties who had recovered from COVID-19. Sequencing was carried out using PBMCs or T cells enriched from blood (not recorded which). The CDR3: CAISESSGRGDRTGELFF. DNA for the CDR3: TGTGCCATCAGTGAGTCGTCGGGGCGCGGGGACCGCACCGGGGAGCTGTTTTTT.